The present T cell receptor beta chain was sequenced within a study of blood T cell repertoires in COVID-19. Libraries were prepared by immunoSEQ multiplex PCR; TCRdb keeps only in-frame clonotypes and omits some of them. The table includes approximately 300,000 clones, about nine tenths detected once. The CDR3 is 16 amino acids. The ends were cut back, 2 bases at V and 2 bases at J, with 12 bases in the middle. Germline V gives CDR1 KGHSH, CDR2 LQKENI. This sequence originates from a man aged 55 to 69 who had recovered from COVID-19. What was sequenced was PBMCs or T cells enriched from blood (not recorded which). This rearrangement joins TRBV18 to TRBJ2-2, with a possible D match to TRBD2 (5 bases). CDR3 sequence: CASSPSLAQNTGELFF. CDR3 nucleotide sequence: TGTGCCAGCTCACCATCGCTAGCACAAAACACCGGGGAGCTGTTTTTT.